The clone carrying this T cell receptor (beta chain) was seen a single time. What it recognizes is unknown. In germline, CDR1 is ENHRY, CDR2 SYGVKD. This CDR3 is 11 amino acids long. With V trimmed by 6 bases and J by 9 bases, 1 base remained unmatched. Each sample provided at least 5.5 micrograms of extracted total RNA. This sample is part of a study of blood T cells in healthy people across ages. The study's findings and limits: A roughly linear age-dependent decrease characterized TCR beta diversity per million T cells. Diversity figures derived from one million T cells were judged to underestimate the true value.

It was with a sample-barcoded 5' primer and a J-beta primer mix that a second PCR of roughly 6 to 12 cycles was run. A template-switch adaptor containing 12 random nucleotides labeled each cDNA molecule. TCRdb ran MiXCR on the 5' RACE reads and lists one entry per CDR3 protein. The top ten hold about 11% of the sample, which has some 1.6 million distinct CDR3 sequences, about 31% seen once. The specimen was blood. This TCR came from a woman in her twenties or thirties in good health. V usage is TRBV10-3 and J usage is TRBJ2-1, with 8 positions matching TRBD1. CDR3 loop: CAIRGTGEQFF. CDR3 sequence (DNA): TGTGCCATCAGGGGGACAGGTGAGCAGTTCTTC.